This T cell receptor beta chain was sequenced in a study of T cell responses to AZD1222 COVID-19 vaccine. The CDR3 has 15 amino acids. Germline CDR1 and CDR2: SGHRS and YFSETQ. Trimming left V 2 bases short and J 7 bases short, with 16 bases between. Libraries were prepared by immunoSEQ multiplex PCR; TCRdb keeps only in-frame clonotypes and omits some of them. This table has 140,000 to 150,000 clones, roughly 88% appearing once. Sequencing was performed on peripheral blood, taken on day 0 of AZD1222 vaccination. The sequence was obtained from an adult in good health. The V gene is TRBV5-1, the J gene TRBJ1-5, with D tentatively TRBD1 (5 bases). The CDR3 DNA reads as TGCGCCAGCAGCTTAGGGGATTGGGACGGACAGCCCCAGCATTTT. It encodes CASSLGDWDGQPQHF. Full variable domain (rest looked up from reference TRBV5-1 and TRBJ1-5): KAGVTQTPRYLIKTRGQQVTLSCSPISGHRSVSWYQQTPGQGLQFLFEYFSETQRNKGNFPGRFSGRQFSNSRSEMNVSTLELGDSALYLCASSLGDWDGQPQHFGDGTRLSIL.